Listed below are T cell receptor beta chains from one sample, sequenced in a study of T cells in localized non-small cell lung cancer. The assay was immunoSEQ multiplex PCR, and TCRdb's table has in-frame clones only and misses some. The profile shows about 40,000 clones, around 90% of them singletons. The sequenced sample was peripheral blood, obtained before any cancer treatment. Receptors originate from a man aged 18 to 50 with stage I lung adenocarcinoma. CDR3s include the opening cysteine and the closing phenylalanine or tryptophan. A D gene is named only where the DNA matches it firmly. Not every row has a clone size; where given, it reads once, few, many or a size class.

cdr3_aa cdr3_nt clone_size j_call d_call v_call
CAVGLAGAATDTQYF TGTGCCGTGGGACTAGCGGGGGCCGCCACAGATACGCAGTATTTT . TRBJ2-3 TRBD2 TRBV30
CASSFRGGGETQYF TGTGCCAGCAGCTTCCGGGGGGGCGGGGAGACCCAGTACTTC . TRBJ2-5 TRBD2 TRBV5-4
CASSVWGQINEKLFF TGTGCCAGCAGCGTTTGGGGACAGATAAATGAAAAACTGTTTTTT . TRBJ1-4 TRBD1 TRBV9
CASSSLRGVGYTF TGTGCCAGCAGCTCCCTACGAGGGGTTGGCTACACCTTC once TRBJ1-2 . TRBV11-2
CASSLTGGVDYGYTF TGTGCCAGCAGCTTAACAGGGGGCGTCGACTATGGCTACACCTTC . TRBJ1-2 TRBD1 TRBV7-2
CASSLVGVRRGFGYTF TGTGCCAGCAGCTTGGTTGGCGTCCGCAGAGGGTTTGGCTACACCTTC . TRBJ1-2 . TRBV5-4
CASRPTGGNYGYTF TGTGCCAGCAGGCCTACAGGGGGGAACTATGGCTACACCTTC . TRBJ1-2 TRBD1 TRBV28
CASSYRDSLNEKLFF TGTGCCAGCAGTTACCGGGACAGCCTTAATGAAAAACTGTTTTTT . TRBJ1-4 TRBD1 TRBV6-6
CASSPNVQGPGSPLHF TGTGCCAGCTCACCAAACGTACAAGGACCCGGGTCACCCCTCCACTTT few TRBJ1-6 . TRBV18
CATTTRTNTGELFF TGTGCCACCACGACACGAACCAACACCGGGGAGCTGTTTTTT . TRBJ2-2 . TRBV6-5
CASSLERGFGANVLTF TGTGCCAGCAGCTTAGAGAGGGGGTTCGGGGCCAACGTCCTGACTTTC once TRBJ2-6 . TRBV7-2
CASSLAEGSEQFF TGTGCCAGCAGCTTAGCGGAGGGGAGTGAGCAGTTCTTC once TRBJ2-1 . TRBV7-2
CASSPGADKLGNQPQHF TGTGCCAGCAGCCCTGGGGCAGATAAGCTGGGCAATCAGCCCCAGCATTTT once TRBJ1-5 . TRBV7-9
CASSLQGQLTGELFF TGTGCCAGCAGTTTGCAAGGACAGTTGACCGGGGAGCTGTTTTTT . TRBJ2-2 . TRBV27
CASSFSFGRQETQYF TGTGCCAGCAGCTTCTCCTTTGGCAGGCAAGAGACCCAGTACTTC . TRBJ2-5 . TRBV11-1
CASSNYHPRMGELFF TGTGCCAGCAGTAACTACCACCCCCGGATGGGGGAGCTGTTTTTT . TRBJ2-2 . TRBV6-6
CASSELPEGTGFGASNQPQHF TGTGCCAGCAGTGAACTACCAGAGGGGACAGGGTTTGGGGCTAGCAATCAGCCCCAGCATTTT . TRBJ1-5 TRBD1 TRBV6-1
CASSDRRAGEQFF TGTGCCAGCAGTGACAGGAGGGCCGGGGAGCAGTTCTTC once TRBJ2-1 . TRBV6-4
CASSTPVQGLATNEKLFF TGTGCCAGCAGCACGCCCGTACAGGGGCTTGCAACTAATGAAAAACTGTTTTTT . TRBJ1-4 TRBD1 TRBV7-9
CSAQLWDEQYF TGCAGTGCCCAATTGTGGGACGAGCAGTACTTC . TRBJ2-7 . TRBV20-1
CASMATRNYGYTF TGTGCCAGCATGGCCACCCGTAACTATGGCTACACCTTC . TRBJ1-2 . TRBV28
CASSVPDYGYTF TGTGCCAGCAGCGTTCCTGACTATGGCTACACCTTC . TRBJ1-2 . TRBV9
CAISDVGEQYF TGTGCCATCAGTGACGTAGGCGAGCAGTACTTC once TRBJ2-7 . TRBV10-3
CASSASVLGPSEKLFF TGTGCCAGCAGCGCCAGCGTGTTGGGGCCTAGCGAAAAACTGTTTTTT few TRBJ1-4 . TRBV9
CASSGESYGYTF TGTGCCAGCAGCGGCGAATCATATGGCTACACCTTC . TRBJ1-2 . TRBV9
CASSRGQPNEKLFF TGTGCCAGCAGTCGTGGACAGCCTAATGAAAAACTGTTTTTT . TRBJ1-4 . TRBV28
CASSHDSLNTEAFF TGTGCCAGCAGCCACGACAGCCTGAACACTGAAGCTTTCTTT . TRBJ1-1 . TRBV7-9
CASSISGGARGYTF TGCGCCAGCAGCATCTCAGGGGGAGCAAGGGGCTACACCTTC . TRBJ1-2 TRBD1 TRBV5-1
CASSALAGSNEQFF TGCGCCAGCAGTGCATTAGCGGGGAGCAATGAGCAGTTCTTC . TRBJ2-1 TRBD2 TRBV5-1
CASSPTSGRTNEQFF TGTGCCAGCAGCCCGACTAGCGGGAGGACCAATGAGCAGTTCTTC . TRBJ2-1 TRBD2 TRBV9
CASSSSAGTILRQYF TGTGCCAGCAGCTCCTCAGCCGGGACCATACTTCGGCAGTACTTC . TRBJ2-7 . TRBV7-2